This TCR beta chain appears in the sequencing data of a study of cytomegalovirus exposure and HLA in healthy donors. Overall study: Per a later analysis, the roughly 690 first-cohort and 120 validation repertoires shared one platform.

Study-wide results and limits: It was approximately 160 TCR beta chains that were listed as cytomegalovirus-associated. Most TCR sequences proved rare, with some public TCRs found in many donors.

With respect to this clone: Its antigen is currently unknown.

V was shortened by 0 bases and J by 0 bases, with 14 bases between the two germline ends. This CDR3 is 17 amino acids long. TCRdb's copy holds only in-frame clones and misses some; the assay was immunoSEQ multiplex PCR. The data show some 350,000 clones, approximately 86% seen once. Donors came from a validation cohort of approximately 110 subjects, distinct from the first 666-subject cohort. What was sequenced was PBMCs. The V and J genes are TRBV23-1 and TRBJ1-1; the D is unclear. TRBV23-1 is sorted into the ORF group, with uncertain function. The receptor was isolated from a woman in her 30s in good health and CMV-seropositive. The CDR3 DNA follows: TGCGCCAGCAGTCAATCGGGCGACAAGCCTATGAACACTGAAGCTTTCTTT. Translated, it gives CASSQSGDKPMNTEAFF.